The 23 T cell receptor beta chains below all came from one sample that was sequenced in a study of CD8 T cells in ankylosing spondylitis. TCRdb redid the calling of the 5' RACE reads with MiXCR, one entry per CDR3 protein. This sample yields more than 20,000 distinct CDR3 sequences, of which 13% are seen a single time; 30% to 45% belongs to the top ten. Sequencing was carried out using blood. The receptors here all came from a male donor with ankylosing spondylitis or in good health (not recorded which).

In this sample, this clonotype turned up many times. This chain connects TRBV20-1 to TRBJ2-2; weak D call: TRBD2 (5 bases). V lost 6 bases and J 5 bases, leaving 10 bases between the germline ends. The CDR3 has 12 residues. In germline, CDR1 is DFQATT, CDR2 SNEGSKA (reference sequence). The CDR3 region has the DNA TGCAGTGCGCCATCGGGGACCGGGGAGCTGTTTTTT. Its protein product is CSAPSGTGELFF.

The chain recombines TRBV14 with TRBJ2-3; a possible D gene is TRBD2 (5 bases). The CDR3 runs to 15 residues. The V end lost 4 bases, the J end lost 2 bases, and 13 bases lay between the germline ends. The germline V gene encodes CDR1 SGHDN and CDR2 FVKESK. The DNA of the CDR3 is TGTGCCAGCAGCCTCGGACTGCCCCCCACAGATACGCAGTATTTT. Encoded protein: CASSLGLPPTDTQYF.

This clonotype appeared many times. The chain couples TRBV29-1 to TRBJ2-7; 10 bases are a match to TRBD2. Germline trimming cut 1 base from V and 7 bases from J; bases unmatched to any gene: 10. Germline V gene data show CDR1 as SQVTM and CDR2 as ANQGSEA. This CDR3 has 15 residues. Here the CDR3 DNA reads TGCAGCGTTGAAGGGACTAGCGGTGCATGGGAGGAGCAGTACTTC. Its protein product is CSVEGTSGAWEEQYF.

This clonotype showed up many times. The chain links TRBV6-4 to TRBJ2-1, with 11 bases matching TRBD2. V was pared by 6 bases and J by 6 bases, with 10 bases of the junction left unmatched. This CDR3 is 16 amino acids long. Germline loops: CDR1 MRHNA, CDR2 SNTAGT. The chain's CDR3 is CASSPATSGEPNEQFF. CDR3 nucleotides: TGTGCCAGCAGCCCCGCGACTAGCGGGGAGCCCAATGAGCAGTTCTTC.

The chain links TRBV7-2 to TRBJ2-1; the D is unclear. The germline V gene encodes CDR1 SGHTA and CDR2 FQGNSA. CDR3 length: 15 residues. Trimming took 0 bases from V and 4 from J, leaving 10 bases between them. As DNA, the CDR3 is TGTGCCAGCAGCTTAGCGTTTGTCCCATACAATGAGCAGTTCTTC. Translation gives CASSLAFVPYNEQFF.

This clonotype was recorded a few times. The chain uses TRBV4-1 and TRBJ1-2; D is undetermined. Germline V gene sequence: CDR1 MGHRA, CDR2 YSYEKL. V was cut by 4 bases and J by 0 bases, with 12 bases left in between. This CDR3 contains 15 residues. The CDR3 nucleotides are TGCGCCAGCAGCCCCGACCGGCTGGCTAACTATGGCTACACCTTC. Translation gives CASSPDRLANYGYTF.

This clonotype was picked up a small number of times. The CDR3 DNA sequence: TGTGCCAGCGGACAGTCTCCCACAGATACGCAGTATTTT. This codes for CASGQSPTDTQYF. The chain combines TRBV5-5 with TRBJ2-3, with a possible D match to TRBD1 (6 bases). The germline V and J ends were trimmed by 7 bases and 2 bases, with 11 bases remaining between them. Germline V CDR1 and CDR2: SGHKS, YYEKEE (reference sequence). CDR3 size: 13 residues.

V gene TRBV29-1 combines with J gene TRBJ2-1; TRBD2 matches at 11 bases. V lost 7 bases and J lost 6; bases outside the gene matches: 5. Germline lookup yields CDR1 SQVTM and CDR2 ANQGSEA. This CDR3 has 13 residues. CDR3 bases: TGCAGCGGAATAGCGGGAGGGCCCAATGAGCAGTTCTTC. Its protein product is CSGIAGGPNEQFF.

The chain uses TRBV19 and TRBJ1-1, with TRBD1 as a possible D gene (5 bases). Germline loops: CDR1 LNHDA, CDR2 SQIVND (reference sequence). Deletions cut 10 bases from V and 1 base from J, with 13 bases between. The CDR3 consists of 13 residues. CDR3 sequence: CATEGRTNTEAFF. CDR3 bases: TGTGCCACCGAGGGGCGAACGAACACTGAAGCTTTCTTT.

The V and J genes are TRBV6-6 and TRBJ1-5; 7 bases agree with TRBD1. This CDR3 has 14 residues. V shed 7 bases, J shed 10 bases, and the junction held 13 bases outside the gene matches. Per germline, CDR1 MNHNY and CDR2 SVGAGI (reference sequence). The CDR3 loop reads CASTSLQGPGPQHF. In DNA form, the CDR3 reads TGTGCCAGCACTTCCCTACAGGGGCCGGGTCCCCAGCATTTT.

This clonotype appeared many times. CDR3 loop: CAWMGMNTEAFF. DNA for the CDR3: TGTGCCTGGATGGGGATGAACACTGAAGCTTTCTTT. The chain carries TRBV30 and TRBJ1-1; D not certain. Trimming left V 4 bases short and J 0 bases short, with 6 bases between. This CDR3 is built from 12 residues. Germline assignment: CDR1 GTSNPN and CDR2 SVGIG (reference sequence).

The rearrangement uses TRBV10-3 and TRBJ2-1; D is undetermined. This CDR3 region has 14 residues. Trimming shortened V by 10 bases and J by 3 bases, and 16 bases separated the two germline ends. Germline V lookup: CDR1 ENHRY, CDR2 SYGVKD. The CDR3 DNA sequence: TGTGCCACCCTAAGGACGGACCTCTACAATGAGCAGTTCTTC. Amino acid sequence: CATLRTDLYNEQFF.

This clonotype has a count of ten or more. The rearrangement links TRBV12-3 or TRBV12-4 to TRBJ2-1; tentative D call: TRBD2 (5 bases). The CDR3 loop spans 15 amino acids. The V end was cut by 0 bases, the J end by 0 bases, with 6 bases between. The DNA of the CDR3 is TGTGCCAGCAGTTTAGCGGGGAGCTCCTACAATGAGCAGTTCTTC. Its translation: CASSLAGSSYNEQFF.

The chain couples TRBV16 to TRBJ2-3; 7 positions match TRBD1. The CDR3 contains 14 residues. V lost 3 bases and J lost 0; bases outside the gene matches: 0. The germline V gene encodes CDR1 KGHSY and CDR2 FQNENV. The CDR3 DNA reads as TGTGCCAGCAGCCAGGGACAGAGCACAGATACGCAGTATTTT. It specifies CASSQGQSTDTQYF.

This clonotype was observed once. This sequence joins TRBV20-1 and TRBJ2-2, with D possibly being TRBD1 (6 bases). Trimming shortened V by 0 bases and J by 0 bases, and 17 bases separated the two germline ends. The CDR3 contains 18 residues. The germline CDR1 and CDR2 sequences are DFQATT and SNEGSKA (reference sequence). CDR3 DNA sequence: TGCAGTGCTAGAGATCTACCCCGAAGGGGGACGAACACCGGGGAGCTGTTTTTT. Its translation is CSARDLPRRGTNTGELFF.

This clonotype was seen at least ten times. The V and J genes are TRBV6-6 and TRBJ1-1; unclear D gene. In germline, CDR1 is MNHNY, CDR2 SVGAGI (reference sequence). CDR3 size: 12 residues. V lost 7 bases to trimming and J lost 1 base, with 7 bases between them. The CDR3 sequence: CASMKGNTEAFF. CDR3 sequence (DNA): TGTGCCAGCATGAAGGGGAACACTGAAGCTTTCTTT.

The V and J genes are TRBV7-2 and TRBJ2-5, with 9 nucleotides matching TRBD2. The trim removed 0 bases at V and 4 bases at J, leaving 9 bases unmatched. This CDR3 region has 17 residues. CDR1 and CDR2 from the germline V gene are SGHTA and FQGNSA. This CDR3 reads CASSLAQGSGRPETQYF. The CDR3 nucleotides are TGTGCCAGCAGCTTAGCGCAAGGAAGCGGGAGGCCAGAGACCCAGTACTTC.

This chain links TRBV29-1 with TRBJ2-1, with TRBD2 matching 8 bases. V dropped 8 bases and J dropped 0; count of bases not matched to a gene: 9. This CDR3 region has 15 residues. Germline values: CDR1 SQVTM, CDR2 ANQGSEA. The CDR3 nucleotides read TGCAGCATCCCTACCCGGGGGGGCTCCTACAATGAGCAGTTCTTC. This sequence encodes CSIPTRGGSYNEQFF.

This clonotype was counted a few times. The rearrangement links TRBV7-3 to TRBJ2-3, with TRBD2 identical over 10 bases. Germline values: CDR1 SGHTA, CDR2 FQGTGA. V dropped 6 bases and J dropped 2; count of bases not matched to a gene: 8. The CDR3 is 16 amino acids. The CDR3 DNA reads TGTGCCAGCAGTTTCAGCGGGGGGGCCATCACAGATACGCAGTATTTT. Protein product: CASSFSGGAITDTQYF.

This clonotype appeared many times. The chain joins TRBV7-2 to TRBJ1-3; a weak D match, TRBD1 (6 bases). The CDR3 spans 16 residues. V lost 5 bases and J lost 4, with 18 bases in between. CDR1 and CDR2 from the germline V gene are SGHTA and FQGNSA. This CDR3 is CASSRSLQGRGNTIYF. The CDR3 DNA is TGTGCCAGCAGCCGATCCTTACAGGGACGAGGAAACACCATATATTTT.

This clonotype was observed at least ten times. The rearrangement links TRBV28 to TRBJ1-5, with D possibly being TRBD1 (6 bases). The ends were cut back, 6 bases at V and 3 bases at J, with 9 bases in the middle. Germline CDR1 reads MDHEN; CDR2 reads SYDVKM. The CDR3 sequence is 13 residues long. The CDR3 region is CASRGQFNQPQHF. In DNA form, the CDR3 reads TGTGCCAGCAGAGGACAGTTCAATCAGCCCCAGCATTTT. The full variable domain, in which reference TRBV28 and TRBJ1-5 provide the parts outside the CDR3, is DVKVTQSSRYLVKRTGEKVFLECVQDMDHENMFWYRQDPGLGLRLIYFSYDVKMKEKGDIPEGYSVSREKKERFSLILESASTNQTSMYLCASRGQFNQPQHFGDGTRLSIL.

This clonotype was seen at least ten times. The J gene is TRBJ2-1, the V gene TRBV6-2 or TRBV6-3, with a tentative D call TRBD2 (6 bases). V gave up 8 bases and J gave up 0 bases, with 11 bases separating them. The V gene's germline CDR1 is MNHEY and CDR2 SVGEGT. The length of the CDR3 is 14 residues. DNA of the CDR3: TGTGCCAGCGCCGCGGGGATCTCCTACAATGAGCAGTTCTTC. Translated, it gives CASAAGISYNEQFF.

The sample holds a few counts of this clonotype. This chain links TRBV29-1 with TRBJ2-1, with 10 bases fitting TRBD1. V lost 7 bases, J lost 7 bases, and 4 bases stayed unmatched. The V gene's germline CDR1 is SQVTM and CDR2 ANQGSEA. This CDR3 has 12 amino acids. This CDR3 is CSGGTGDNEQFF. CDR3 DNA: TGCAGCGGGGGGACAGGGGATAATGAGCAGTTCTTC.